These T cell receptor beta chains were read from a single sample in a study of blood T cell repertoires in COVID-19. Generated by immunoSEQ multiplex PCR, the TCRdb table keeps only in-frame clones and is missing some. Here the sample spans about 250,000 clones, about 82% being singletons. Sequenced: peripheral blood. All receptors derive from a woman over 75 with COVID-19, enrolled during active disease. Both conserved end residues are part of each CDR3. Each record gives: J gene, CDR3 length, D gene, clone size, V gene, CDR3 DNA, CDR3 protein. The D gene is left open where the match is weak. Clone size is not always given. Where it is, it says once, few, many or a class for expanded clones.

j_gene: TRBJ2-3
len: 13
d_gene: -
abundance: once
v_gene: TRBV10-3
CDR3nt: TGTGCCATCAGTGCCCCGGGACCGGGGGCGCAGTATTTT
CDR3aa: CAISAPGPGAQYF

j_gene: TRBJ2-5
len: 11
d_gene: -
abundance: -
v_gene: TRBV29-1
CDR3nt: TGCAGCGTTGCTATTCAAGAGACCCAGTACTTC
CDR3aa: CSVAIQETQYF

j_gene: TRBJ2-5
len: 14
d_gene: TRBD2
abundance: -
v_gene: TRBV5-1
CDR3nt: TGCGCCAGCAGCCGGACTAGTCCAGAAGAGACCCAGTACTTC
CDR3aa: CASSRTSPEETQYF

j_gene: TRBJ2-5
len: 15
d_gene: -
abundance: -
v_gene: TRBV6-4
CDR3nt: TGTGCCAGCACGTGTCGTGTTGGCCGTCTGCAGACCCAGTACTTC
CDR3aa: CASTCRVGRLQTQYF

j_gene: TRBJ1-4
len: 14
d_gene: -
abundance: -
v_gene: TRBV30
CDR3nt: TGTGCCTGGAACCGGGGAGGGAGTAATGAAAAACTGTTTTTT
CDR3aa: CAWNRGGSNEKLFF

j_gene: TRBJ1-2
len: 14
d_gene: -
abundance: -
v_gene: TRBV18
CDR3nt: TGTGCCAGCTCACCCGCCACCAGTTTGTATGGCTACACCTTC
CDR3aa: CASSPATSLYGYTF

j_gene: TRBJ1-1
len: 14
d_gene: TRBD1
abundance: -
v_gene: TRBV7-2
CDR3nt: TGTGCCAGCAGCCCCACAGGGGGGCCCACTGAAGCTTTCTTT
CDR3aa: CASSPTGGPTEAFF

j_gene: TRBJ1-2
len: 14
d_gene: TRBD1
abundance: -
v_gene: TRBV5-5
CDR3nt: TGTGCCAGCAGCTCCTCCGGACAGGGGCTTGGCTACACCTTC
CDR3aa: CASSSSGQGLGYTF

j_gene: TRBJ2-3
len: 12
d_gene: -
abundance: -
v_gene: TRBV10-3
CDR3nt: TGTGCCATCAGTGCTTCAAGCGATACGCAGTATTTT
CDR3aa: CAISASSDTQYF

j_gene: TRBJ1-1
len: 17
d_gene: -
abundance: -
v_gene: TRBV2
CDR3nt: TGTGCCAGCAGTGAAGCAGAGGGGGGGATCTCTGGCACTGAAGCTTTCTTT
CDR3aa: CASSEAEGGISGTEAFF

j_gene: TRBJ1-2
len: 12
d_gene: -
abundance: -
v_gene: TRBV29-1
CDR3nt: TGCAGCGTTGATATTAGCGTGGGTGGCTACACCTTC
CDR3aa: CSVDISVGGYTF

j_gene: TRBJ2-7
len: 15
d_gene: -
abundance: -
v_gene: TRBV7-3
CDR3nt: TGTGCCAGCAGCCCTGGAGGAGCCTCATTCTACGAGCAGTACTTC
CDR3aa: CASSPGGASFYEQYF

j_gene: TRBJ1-6
len: 14
d_gene: TRBD1
abundance: -
v_gene: TRBV10-3
CDR3nt: TGTGCCAGCAAAACGACAGGGGATCTTTCACCCCTCCACTTT
CDR3aa: CASKTTGDLSPLHF

j_gene: TRBJ2-5
len: 15
d_gene: TRBD1
abundance: -
v_gene: TRBV5-1
CDR3nt: TGCGCCAGCAACACACAGGGGATAGGTCAAGAGACCCAGTACTTC
CDR3aa: CASNTQGIGQETQYF